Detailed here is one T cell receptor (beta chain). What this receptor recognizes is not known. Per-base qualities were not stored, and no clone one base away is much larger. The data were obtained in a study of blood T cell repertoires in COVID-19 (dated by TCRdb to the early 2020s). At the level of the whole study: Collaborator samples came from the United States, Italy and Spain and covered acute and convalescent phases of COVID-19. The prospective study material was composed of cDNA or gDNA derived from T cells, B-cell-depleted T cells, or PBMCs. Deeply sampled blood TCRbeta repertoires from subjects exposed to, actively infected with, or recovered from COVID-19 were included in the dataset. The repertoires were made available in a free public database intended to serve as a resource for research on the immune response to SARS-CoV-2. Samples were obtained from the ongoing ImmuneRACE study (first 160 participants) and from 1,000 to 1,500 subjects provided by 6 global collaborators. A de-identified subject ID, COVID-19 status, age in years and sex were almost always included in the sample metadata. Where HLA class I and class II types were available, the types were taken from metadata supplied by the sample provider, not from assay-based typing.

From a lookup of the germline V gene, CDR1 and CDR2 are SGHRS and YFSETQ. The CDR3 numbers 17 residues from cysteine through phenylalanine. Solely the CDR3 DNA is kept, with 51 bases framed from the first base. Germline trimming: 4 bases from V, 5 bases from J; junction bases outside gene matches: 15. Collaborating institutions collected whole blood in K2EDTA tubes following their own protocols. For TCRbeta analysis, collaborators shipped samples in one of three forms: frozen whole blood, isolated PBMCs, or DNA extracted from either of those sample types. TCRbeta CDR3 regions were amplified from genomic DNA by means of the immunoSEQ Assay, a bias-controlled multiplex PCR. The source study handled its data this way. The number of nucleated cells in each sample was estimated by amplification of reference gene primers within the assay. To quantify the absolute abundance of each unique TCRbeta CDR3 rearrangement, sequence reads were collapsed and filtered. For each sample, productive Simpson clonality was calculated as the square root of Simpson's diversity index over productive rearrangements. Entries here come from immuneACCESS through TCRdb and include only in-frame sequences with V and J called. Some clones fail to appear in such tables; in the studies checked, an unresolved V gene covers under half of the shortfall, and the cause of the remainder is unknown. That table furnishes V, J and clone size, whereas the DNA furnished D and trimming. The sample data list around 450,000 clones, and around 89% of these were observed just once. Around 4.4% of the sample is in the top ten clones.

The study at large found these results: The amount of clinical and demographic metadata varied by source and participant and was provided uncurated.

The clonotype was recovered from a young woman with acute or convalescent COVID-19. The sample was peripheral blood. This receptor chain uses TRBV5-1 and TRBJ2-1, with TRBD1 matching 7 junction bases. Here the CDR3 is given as CASSPNPTGRGNNEQFF. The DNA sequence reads TGCGCCAGCAGCCCCAACCCGACAGGGAGAGGCAACAATGAGCAGTTCTTC.